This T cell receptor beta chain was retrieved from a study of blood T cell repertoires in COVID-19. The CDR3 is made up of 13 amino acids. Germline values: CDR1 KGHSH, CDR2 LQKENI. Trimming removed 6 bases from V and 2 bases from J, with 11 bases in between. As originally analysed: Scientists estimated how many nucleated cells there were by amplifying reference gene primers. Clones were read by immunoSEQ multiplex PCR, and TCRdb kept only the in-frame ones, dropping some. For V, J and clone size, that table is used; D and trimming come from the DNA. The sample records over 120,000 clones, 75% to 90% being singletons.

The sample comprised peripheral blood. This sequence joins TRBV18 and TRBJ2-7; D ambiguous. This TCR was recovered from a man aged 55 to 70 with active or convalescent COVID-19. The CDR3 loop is CASSPDIPYEQYF. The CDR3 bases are TGTGCCAGCTCTCCCGACATCCCCTACGAGCAGTACTTC.